Here is one TCR beta chain with its context. Antigen: not known. This CDR3 has 17 residues. Trimming took off 6 bases at V and 0 bases at J, with 19 bases between the two ends. Germline values: CDR1 MNHEY, CDR2 SVGEGT. The data belong to a study of response to subunit inactivated influenza vaccine. Broader study findings: Each seasonal influenza vaccination recruits few new T cells, the authors suggested.

TCRdb fed the RT-PCR reads into MiXCR, producing one record per CDR3 protein. Of approximately 290,000 distinct CDR3 sequences in the sample, approximately 21% were seen once. The sequencing here drew on PBMCs from blood, taken 21 months after vaccination. The TCR originated in a man between 50 and 69 years old who received an inactivated influenza vaccine. The rearrangement uses TRBV6-2 or TRBV6-3 and TRBJ2-3; tentatively, D is TRBD1 or TRBD2 (5 bases each). The CDR3 DNA reads as TGTGCCAGCAGACAACCCCCCGGGACCCAAAGCACAGATACGCAGTATTTT. It codes for CASRQPPGTQSTDTQYF.